A single count supports the clone carrying this TCR beta chain. What it recognizes is unknown. Germline and junction disagree at one end, which may indicate a read error. The CDR3 runs to 15 residues. The germline V gene has CDR1 SGHRS and CDR2 YFSETQ. The sample originates from a study of post-analysis software for immune sequencing data. Broader study findings: Samples sharing a preparation batch grouped tightly together when assessed by F measure. Higher frequency in patients than in controls was seen for roughly five TRBV segments, with TRBV5-6, TRBV5-1 and TRBV20-1 among them.

Prepared TCR beta cDNA libraries contained unique molecular identifiers. MiXCR, applied by TCRdb to the PCR reads, yields one record per CDR3 protein. The table lists about 500,000 distinct CDR3 sequences, over 35% of them singletons, with 9.5% to 13% in the top ten. This clonotype was obtained from a girl aged 10-17 years with multiple sclerosis. The chain combines TRBV5-1 with TRBJ1-4; maybe TRBD1 (6 bases). The specimen was blood. As DNA, the CDR3 is TGCACCAGCACCGAAGGGGGGAAAACTAATGAAAAACTGTTTTTT. Protein product: CTSTEGGKTNEKLFF.